The T cell receptor beta chain under discussion was sequenced for a study of Graves' ophthalmopathy and Graves' hyperthyroidism. The CDR3 extends over 17 amino acids. With V trimmed by 1 base and J by 0 bases, 8 bases remained unmatched. The germline V gene encodes CDR1 SGHTA and CDR2 FQGTGA. This clonotype has ten or more counts. RNA transcripts were the template, and TCR beta CDR3 regions were amplified from them. HTBI-primed first-round RT-PCR preceded second-round multiplex PCR. MiXCR, run by TCRdb on the multiplex PCR reads, gives a single entry per CDR3 protein. The sample has just over 600,000 distinct CDR3 sequences, about 20% seen once. PBMCs were isolated by Ficoll-Paque density gradient centrifugation, using around 10 ml of fresh peripheral blood as the starting material.

The sequence was collected from a woman aged 18-30 years with stable Graves' hyperthyroidism. Some clones in this sample may be carry-over from other donors' samples. The chain is built from TRBV7-3 and TRBJ2-7, with 8 bases that match TRBD2. The sequencing sample was made of peripheral blood. The CDR3 protein is CASSLMASGPSSYEQYF. The CDR3 DNA is TGTGCCAGCAGCTTAATGGCTAGCGGGCCGAGCTCCTACGAGCAGTACTTC.